This T cell receptor beta chain was identified in a study of T cell repertoires in cytomegalovirus infection. CDR3 length equals 14 residues. Germline V gene sequence: CDR1 MNHNS, CDR2 SASEGT. TCRdb called the reads again in MiXCR, with one record for every CDR3 protein. This table holds 900,000 to 950,000 distinct CDR3 sequences, roughly a third found once. Details on this clonotype: What it binds is not known.

Specimen: cultured CD8+ T cells from PBMCs, collected from culture after CMV antigen stimulation. The clonotype comes from a human donor in good health (CMV status not recorded). Some clones in this sample may be carry-over from other donors' samples. This chain links TRBV6-1 with TRBJ2-7, with 7 bases that match TRBD2. CDR3 bases: TGTGTCAGCACAGTCTCTAGCGGAAACTACGAGCAGTACGTC. This encodes CVSTVSSGNYEQYV.